One and the same sample provided the 30 T cell receptor beta chains below, sequenced in a study of cytotoxic CD8 clonotypes in ibrutinib-treated CLL (dated by TCRdb to about 2021). The library was obtained by the immunoSEQ multiplex PCR assay. What TCRdb holds here is the immuneACCESS table cut down to in-frame rearrangements. Part of the clones is not present; checked against another copy, under half of the missing clones reflect an unresolved V gene, and the others are unexplained. The sample table records tens of thousands of clones; about 70% of these occur just once. In total, the top ten clones hold about 9.5% of the sample. The time point tag for this specimen amounts to: progressive disease on ibrutinib. The sequencing used PBMCs, collected at disease progression, from a patient treated with ibrutinib. All receptors derive from a human donor with chronic lymphocytic leukemia.

The chain uses TRBV6-5 and TRBJ1-4, with TRBD1 matching 7 bases. The germline V gene encodes CDR1 MNHEY and CDR2 SVGAGI. The CDR3 totals 14 residues. The J segment lost 10 bases and the V segment lost 1 base, leaving 6 bases of the junction unmatched. The CDR3 reads CASSYFTAGGKLFF. The CDR3 DNA reads TGTGCCAGCAGTTACTTCACCGCAGGGGGAAAACTGTTTTTT.

This sequence joins TRBV13 and TRBJ2-7; tentatively, D is TRBD1 (6 bases). This CDR3 spans 12 amino acids. Germline V CDR1 and CDR2: PRHDT, FYEKMQ (reference sequence). V was pared by 8 bases and J by 3 bases, with 11 bases between. CDR3 region: CASAAQGYEQYF. CDR3 nucleotide sequence: TGTGCCAGCGCGGCACAGGGCTACGAGCAGTACTTC.

The chain is built from TRBV5-5 and TRBJ1-5; 8 nucleotides line up with TRBD1. This CDR3 is 17 amino acids long. In germline, CDR1 is SGHKS, CDR2 YYEKEE (reference sequence). J lost 3 bases, V lost 0 bases, and 8 bases had no gene match. CDR3 bases: TGTGCCAGCAGCTTGGAGGGACAGGTTTCGAACAATCAGCCCCAGCATTTT. It translates to CASSLEGQVSNNQPQHF.

V is TRBV29-1 and J is TRBJ2-2; the D gene could be TRBD1 or TRBD2 (5 bases each). V was trimmed by 4 bases and J by 7 bases, leaving 16 bases between them. This CDR3 has 14 amino acids. The germline V gene has CDR1 SQVTM and CDR2 ANQGSEA. For the CDR3, the DNA is TGCAGCGTTGTCGGGGCCGGGGCGGACGGGGAGCTGTTTTTT. Translated: CSVVGAGADGELFF.

The chain has TRBV10-3 and TRBJ1-1; no firm D call. The CDR3 spans 13 residues. Germline V CDR1 and CDR2: ENHRY, SYGVKD. V lost 7 bases, J lost 1 base, and 10 bases lay in between. This chain's CDR3 is CAIKTSQNTEAFF. The CDR3 coding sequence is TGTGCCATCAAAACCTCCCAGAACACTGAAGCTTTCTTT.

This clone has just a few counts. The CDR3 protein is CASSDSDTGELFF. CDR3 coding DNA: TGTGCCAGCAGTGACTCTGACACCGGGGAGCTGTTTTTT. The chain couples TRBV6-4 to TRBJ2-2; D unresolved. The germline V and J ends were trimmed by 0 bases and 3 bases, with 2 bases remaining between them. The germline V gene encodes CDR1 MRHNA and CDR2 SNTAGT. CDR3 length: 13 amino acids.

This chain joins TRBV5-1 and TRBJ2-5; D uncertain. Germline V gives CDR1 SGHRS, CDR2 YFSETQ. V dropped 4 bases and J dropped 1 base, with 5 bases sitting between them. The CDR3 runs 12 residues. The CDR3 loop is CASSHIQETQYF. DNA of the CDR3: TGCGCCAGCAGCCATATCCAAGAGACCCAGTACTTC.

The chain joins TRBV6-4 to TRBJ2-3; TRBD2 aligns across 11 bases. The CDR3 extends over 15 amino acids. Germline V gene lookup returns CDR1 MRHNA and CDR2 SNTAGT. The J segment lost 6 bases and the V segment lost 6 bases, leaving 8 bases of the junction unmatched. DNA for the CDR3: TGTGCCAGCAGGGGGACTAGCGGTAGGGAGGATACGCAGTATTTT. Its translation: CASRGTSGREDTQYF.

This clone has more than one count but fewer than ten. This sequence joins TRBV19 and TRBJ2-7; TRBD1 is a possible D gene (5 bases). Germline CDR1 LNHDA, CDR2 SQIVND (reference sequence). V was clipped by 5 bases and J by 0 bases, with 11 bases between them. The CDR3 totals 14 residues. The CDR3: CASSEDSSSYEQYF. Written as DNA, the CDR3 is TGTGCCAGTAGTGAAGACAGCAGCTCCTACGAGCAGTACTTC.

This chain connects TRBV14 to TRBJ2-1; perhaps TRBD2 as D (5 bases). The V end lost 5 bases, the J end lost 4 bases, and 24 bases lay between the germline ends. This CDR3 spans 18 amino acids. Per the germline V gene, CDR1 is SGHDN and CDR2 is FVKESK. In nucleotides, the CDR3 is TGTGCCAGCAGCTCGCCGGGCGGTGGCGGACTCCAGTACAATGAGCAGTTCTTC. Encoded protein: CASSSPGGGGLQYNEQFF.

This clone was recorded a few times. CDR3 sequence reads: CASSQGGPLEPGELFF. In DNA form, the CDR3 reads TGCGCCAGCAGCCAAGGGGGCCCTCTAGAGCCCGGGGAGCTGTTTTTT. The rearrangement links TRBV4-1 to TRBJ2-2, with a possible D match to TRBD1 (5 bases). The V gene lost 1 base and the J gene lost 6 bases, with 15 bases spanning the gap. The germline V gene has CDR1 MGHRA and CDR2 YSYEKL. The CDR3 runs 16 residues.

The CDR3 bases are TGTGCCAGCAGCCCACAGGGGGGGAGTCAGCCCCAGCATTTT. Its protein is CASSPQGGSQPQHF. This chain uses TRBV6-5 with TRBJ1-5; 8 bases agree with TRBD1. The V segment lost 6 bases and the J segment 6 bases; nucleotides outside the gene matches: 7. The CDR3 totals 14 residues. Germline CDR1 reads MNHEY; CDR2 reads SVGAGI.

The chain joins TRBV14 to TRBJ2-3; 7 positions match TRBD2. Germline CDR1 and CDR2: SGHDN and FVKESK. This CDR3 spans 15 amino acids. V shed 1 base, J shed 10 bases, and the junction held 11 bases outside the gene matches. The CDR3 nucleotides are TGTGCCAGCAGCCAAGGGGGGACTACCCGGTTGGCGCAGTATTTT. It encodes CASSQGGTTRLAQYF.

V and J are TRBV18 and TRBJ2-7; either TRBD1 or TRBD2 may fit D (5 bases each). Germline V lookup: CDR1 KGHSH, CDR2 LQKENI. The CDR3 spans 14 residues. The V gene lost 3 bases and the J gene lost 5 bases, with 14 bases spanning the gap. Here the CDR3 DNA reads TGTGCCAGCTCACCGCTGACAGAGGAGGACGAGCAGTACTTC. This sequence encodes CASSPLTEEDEQYF.

This chain links TRBV19 with TRBJ2-3; 7 bases align to TRBD1. Germline CDR1 and CDR2: LNHDA and SQIVND (reference sequence). CDR3 length equals 15 residues. The V and J ends lost 7 bases and 0 bases, in that order; junction bases with no gene match: 7. CDR3 nucleotides: TGTGCCAGTACCTTACAGGGGCGTAGCACAGATACGCAGTATTTT. This encodes CASTLQGRSTDTQYF.

The V call is TRBV25-1, the J call TRBJ1-6; 8 bases are shared with TRBD1. The germline V gene encodes CDR1 MGHDK and CDR2 SYGVNS. The CDR3 loop spans 15 amino acids. V lost 2 bases and J lost 4; bases outside the gene matches: 1. CDR3 protein: CASSENRGYNSPLHF. The CDR3 DNA is TGTGCCAGCAGTGAAAACAGGGGGTATAATTCACCCCTCCACTTT.

The V gene is TRBV7-6, the J gene TRBJ1-6; D call uncertain. The CDR3 runs to 14 residues. Germline V gene lookup returns CDR1 SGHVS and CDR2 FNYEAQ. V was trimmed by 1 base and J by 0 bases, leaving 1 base between them. The CDR3 DNA reads as TGTGCCAGCAGCTTAGGCTCCTATAATTCACCCCTCCACTTT. Its translation is CASSLGSYNSPLHF.

The chain links TRBV18 to TRBJ2-1, with 11 bases lining up with TRBD2. J was trimmed by 1 base and V by 3 bases; bases with no gene match: 8. The length of the CDR3 is 18 residues. Germline V gives CDR1 KGHSH, CDR2 LQKENI. This CDR3 reads CASSPRGTSGNSYNEQFF. As DNA, the CDR3 is TGTGCCAGCTCACCCCGGGGGACTAGCGGAAATTCCTACAATGAGCAGTTCTTC.

The V gene is TRBV10-1, the J gene TRBJ2-7, with 10 bases identical to TRBD2. Per germline, CDR1 WNHNN and CDR2 SYGVQD (reference sequence). The CDR3 runs 15 residues. Trimming removed 3 bases from V and 2 bases from J; junction bases left unmatched: 4. The CDR3 protein is CASSDLAGGTYEQYF. CDR3 nucleotides: TGCGCCAGCAGTGATTTAGCGGGGGGAACCTACGAGCAGTACTTC.

This sequence joins TRBV7-9 and TRBJ2-7; possible D gene TRBD1, 6 bases. The germline V gene has CDR1 SEHNR and CDR2 FQNEAQ (reference sequence). V was trimmed by 5 bases and J by 2 bases, leaving 13 bases between them. CDR3 length equals 14 residues. The CDR3 region is CASSRPGQAYEQYF. For the CDR3, the DNA is TGTGCCAGCAGCCGACCGGGACAAGCCTACGAGCAGTACTTC.

The V call is TRBV5-6, the J call TRBJ2-7; the match to TRBD1 covers 8 bases. The CDR3 length is 12 residues. After removal of 4 bases from V and 5 bases from J, the junction contained 2 bases not matched to a gene. Germline-derived CDR1 and CDR2 are SGHDT and YYEEEE. DNA for the CDR3: TGTGCCAGCAGCCCGGGACAGGACGAGCAGTACTTC. Amino acids: CASSPGQDEQYF.

Written as DNA, the CDR3 is TGTGCCAGCAGCTTATCCGGAGCTAGCGGGGGCGCGGATGAGCAGTTCTTC. It is translated as CASSLSGASGGADEQFF. V gene TRBV5-6 combines with J gene TRBJ2-1; 10 bases are shared with TRBD2. The CDR3 covers 17 residues. Trimming at V came to 2 bases and at J to 8 bases, leaving 13 bases not matched to a gene. Per germline, CDR1 SGHDT and CDR2 YYEEEE.

Written as DNA, the CDR3 is TGTGCCAGCTCAGCCCTAGCGCTTAGCACAGATACGCAGTATTTT. This encodes CASSALALSTDTQYF. The chain is built from TRBV18 and TRBJ2-3; possible D gene TRBD2, 6 bases. V shed 5 bases and J shed 0 bases, with 12 bases lying between them. The V gene's germline CDR1 is KGHSH and CDR2 LQKENI. The CDR3 consists of 15 residues.

This clone was recorded only once. The CDR3 nucleotides are TGTGCCAGCAGCCCTCGCGGGCCAGGCCTGGGGGAGCAGTACTTC. This gives the protein CASSPRGPGLGEQYF. The chain uses TRBV5-4 and TRBJ2-7; D might be TRBD2 (5 bases). Trimming stripped 4 bases from V and 7 bases from J, with 21 bases between. The germline CDR1 and CDR2 sequences are SGHNT and YYREEE (reference sequence). There are 15 residues in the CDR3.

V usage is TRBV5-1 and J usage is TRBJ1-1; D possibly corresponds to TRBD1 (6 bases). V lost 0 bases, J lost 7 bases, and 7 bases lay in between. Germline V CDR1 and CDR2: SGHRS, YFSETQ. The CDR3 is 12 amino acids. CDR3 in amino acids: CASSLEDSEAFF. The CDR3 DNA follows: TGCGCCAGCAGCTTGGAGGACAGTGAAGCTTTCTTT.

This chain joins TRBV5-1 and TRBJ2-7, with 11 bases lining up with TRBD2. Unmatched junction bases numbered 12, after V lost 4 bases and J lost 3 bases. Germline loops: CDR1 SGHRS, CDR2 YFSETQ. The CDR3 contains 17 residues. CDR3 sequence (DNA): TGCGCCAGCAGCGAGACGGGGGGGACTAGCGGATTCTACGAGCAGTACTTC. As protein: CASSETGGTSGFYEQYF.

The chain joins TRBV7-3 to TRBJ2-1, with TRBD2 matching over 8 bases. Looked up from germline, CDR1 is SGHTA and CDR2 is FQGTGA. Trimming took 6 bases from V and 7 from J; bases not matched to a gene: 14. This CDR3 region has 16 residues. The CDR3: CASRAGGPFQGNEQFF. CDR3 in DNA: TGTGCCAGCAGGGCGGGGGGCCCTTTTCAGGGTAATGAGCAGTTCTTC.

The chain couples TRBV2 to TRBJ2-1; 8 bases align to TRBD1. The V and J ends lost 4 bases and 7 bases, in that order; junction bases with no gene match: 6. The CDR3 runs to 14 residues. CDR1 is SNHLY, CDR2 FYNNEI, per germline. The CDR3 bases are TGTGCCAGCAGTGGGGGACAGGTGTTGAATGAGCAGTTCTTC. Amino acid sequence: CASSGGQVLNEQFF.

This clone has just a few counts. In nucleotides, the CDR3 is TGTGCCAGTAGGTTACAGGGGAACACTGAAGCTTTCTTT. This codes for CASRLQGNTEAFF. The V and J genes are TRBV19 and TRBJ1-1; a weak D match, TRBD1 (6 bases). The CDR3 spans 13 residues. Per germline, CDR1 LNHDA and CDR2 SQIVND (reference sequence). Trimming took off 6 bases at V and 1 base at J, with 9 bases between the two ends.

The J gene is TRBJ1-5, the V gene TRBV28, with 7 bases fitting TRBD1. Germline V gene lookup returns CDR1 MDHEN and CDR2 SYDVKM. The CDR3 has 14 amino acids. The junction had 4 bases not matched to a gene; V was cut back by 3 bases and J by 5 bases. CDR3 protein: CASSLQGVHQPQHF. In DNA form, the CDR3 reads TGTGCCAGCAGTTTGCAGGGGGTACATCAGCCCCAGCATTTT.